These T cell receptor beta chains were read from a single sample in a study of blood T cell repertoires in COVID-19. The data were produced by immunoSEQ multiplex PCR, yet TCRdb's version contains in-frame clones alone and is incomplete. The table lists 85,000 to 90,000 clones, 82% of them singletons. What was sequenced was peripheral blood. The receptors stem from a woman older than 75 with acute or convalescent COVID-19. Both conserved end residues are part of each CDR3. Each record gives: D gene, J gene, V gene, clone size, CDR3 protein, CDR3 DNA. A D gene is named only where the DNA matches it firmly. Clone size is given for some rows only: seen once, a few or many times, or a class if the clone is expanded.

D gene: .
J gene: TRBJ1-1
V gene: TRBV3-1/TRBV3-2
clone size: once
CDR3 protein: CASSLAGENTEAFF
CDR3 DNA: TGTGCCAGCAGCCTCGCGGGAGAGAACACTGAAGCTTTCTTT

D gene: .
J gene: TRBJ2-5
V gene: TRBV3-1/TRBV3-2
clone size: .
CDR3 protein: CASSQARDQETQYF
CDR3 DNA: TGTGCCAGCAGCCAAGCCCGGGACCAAGAGACCCAGTACTTC

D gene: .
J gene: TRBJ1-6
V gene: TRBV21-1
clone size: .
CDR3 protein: CASRPTGGNSPLHF
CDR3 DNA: TGTGCCAGCAGACCGACGGGGGGTAATTCACCCCTCCACTTT

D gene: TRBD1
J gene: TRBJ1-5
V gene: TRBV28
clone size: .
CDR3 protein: CASSAVGRGTNQPQHF
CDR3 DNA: TGTGCCAGCAGTGCTGTAGGCAGGGGGACGAATCAGCCCCAGCATTTT

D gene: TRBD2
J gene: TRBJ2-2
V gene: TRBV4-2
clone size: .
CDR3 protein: CASSLEGGGGTFTGELFF
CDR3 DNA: TGTGCCAGCAGCCTGGAAGGTGGCGGGGGGACGTTCACCGGGGAGCTGTTTTTT

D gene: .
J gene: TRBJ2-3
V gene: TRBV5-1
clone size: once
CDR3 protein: CASSLPTSGSTDTQYF
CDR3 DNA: TGCGCCAGCAGCTTGCCCACGTCCGGTAGCACAGATACGCAGTATTTT

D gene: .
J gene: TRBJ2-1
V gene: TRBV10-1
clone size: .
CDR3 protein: CASTEGAYNEQFF
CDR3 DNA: TGCGCCAGCACCGAGGGGGCCTACAATGAGCAGTTCTTC

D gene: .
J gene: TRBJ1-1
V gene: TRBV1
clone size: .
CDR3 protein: CTSSQRRQNTEAFF
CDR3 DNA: TGCACCAGCAGCCAAAGGCGGCAAAACACTGAAGCTTTCTTT

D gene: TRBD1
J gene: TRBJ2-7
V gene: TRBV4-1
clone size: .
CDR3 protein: CASSQGQGVSYEQYF
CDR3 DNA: TGCGCCAGCAGCCAGGGACAGGGTGTTTCCTACGAGCAGTACTTC

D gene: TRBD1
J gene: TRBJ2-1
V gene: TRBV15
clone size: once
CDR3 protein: CATEYRGGDEQFF
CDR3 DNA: TGTGCCACCGAGTACAGGGGTGGGGATGAGCAGTTCTTC

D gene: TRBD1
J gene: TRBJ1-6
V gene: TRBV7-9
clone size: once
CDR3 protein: CASSSGQGLNSPLHF
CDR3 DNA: TGTGCCAGCAGCTCGGGACAGGGGTTGAATTCACCCCTCCACTTT

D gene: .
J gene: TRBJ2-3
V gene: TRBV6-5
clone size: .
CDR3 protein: CASRNPGHSTDTQYF
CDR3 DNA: TGTGCCAGCAGAAACCCGGGACATAGCACAGATACGCAGTATTTT

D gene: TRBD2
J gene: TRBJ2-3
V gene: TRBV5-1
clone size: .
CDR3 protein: CASSSGLAPDTQYF
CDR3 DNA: TGCGCCAGCAGTTCCGGACTAGCCCCAGATACGCAGTATTTT

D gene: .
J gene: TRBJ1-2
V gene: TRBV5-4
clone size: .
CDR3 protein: CASRNTGGEYYGYTF
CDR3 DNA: TGTGCCAGCAGGAATACAGGAGGGGAGTACTATGGCTACACCTTC

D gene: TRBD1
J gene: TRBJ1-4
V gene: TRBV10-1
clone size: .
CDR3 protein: CASSELTGLSEKLFF
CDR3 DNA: TGCGCCAGCAGTGAGTTGACAGGGTTAAGTGAAAAACTGTTTTTT

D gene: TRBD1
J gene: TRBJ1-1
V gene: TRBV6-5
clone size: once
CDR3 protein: CASSLTLQGVAFF
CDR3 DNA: TGTGCCAGTAGCCTTACTCTGCAGGGGGTAGCTTTCTTT

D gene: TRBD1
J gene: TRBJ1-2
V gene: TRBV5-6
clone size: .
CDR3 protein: CASSSFRGIGYTF
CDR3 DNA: TGTGCCAGCAGCTCCTTCAGGGGGATCGGCTACACCTTC

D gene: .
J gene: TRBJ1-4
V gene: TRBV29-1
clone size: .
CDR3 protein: CSARDTTGEKLFF
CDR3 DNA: TGCAGCGCCCGGGACACTACGGGGGAAAAACTGTTTTTT

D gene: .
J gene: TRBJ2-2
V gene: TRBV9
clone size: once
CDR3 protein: CASSVRQGLHTGELFF
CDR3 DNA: TGTGCCAGCAGCGTAAGGCAGGGACTTCACACCGGGGAGCTGTTTTTT

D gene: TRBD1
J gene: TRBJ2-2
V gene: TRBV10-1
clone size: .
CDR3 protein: CASRRQGDTGELFF
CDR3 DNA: TGCGCCAGCAGGCGACAGGGGGACACCGGGGAGCTGTTTTTT

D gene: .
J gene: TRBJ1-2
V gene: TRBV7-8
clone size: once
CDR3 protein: CASSLAQGYGYTF
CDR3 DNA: TGTGCCAGCAGCTTAGCTCAGGGGTATGGCTACACCTTC

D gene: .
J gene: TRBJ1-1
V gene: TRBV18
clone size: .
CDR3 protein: CASSPPAQNTEAFF
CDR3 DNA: TGTGCCAGCTCACCACCAGCTCAGAACACTGAAGCTTTCTTT

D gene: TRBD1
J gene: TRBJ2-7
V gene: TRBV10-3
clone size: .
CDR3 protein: CAISESDRTGNYEQYF
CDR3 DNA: TGTGCCATCAGTGAGTCTGATAGGACAGGGAACTACGAGCAGTACTTC

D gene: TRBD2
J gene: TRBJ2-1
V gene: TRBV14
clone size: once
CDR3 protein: CASSAMGSGGFNEQFF
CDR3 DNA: TGTGCCAGCAGCGCGATGGGTAGCGGGGGGTTCAATGAGCAGTTCTTC

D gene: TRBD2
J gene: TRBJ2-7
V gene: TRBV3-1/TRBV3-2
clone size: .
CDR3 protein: CASSHRAGSMGGEQYF
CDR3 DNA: TGTGCCAGCAGCCATCGAGCGGGATCTATGGGTGGGGAGCAGTACTTC

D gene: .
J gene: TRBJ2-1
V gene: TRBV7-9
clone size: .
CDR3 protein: CASSLGTGSYNEQFF
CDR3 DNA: TGTGCCAGCAGCTTAGGGACTGGGTCCTACAATGAGCAGTTCTTC

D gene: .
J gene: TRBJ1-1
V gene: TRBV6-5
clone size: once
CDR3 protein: CASRAGHTEAFF
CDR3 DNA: TGTGCCAGCAGGGCGGGGCACACTGAAGCTTTCTTT

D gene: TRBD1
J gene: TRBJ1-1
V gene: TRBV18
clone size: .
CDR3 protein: CASSPRRDRNTEAFF
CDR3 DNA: TGTGCCAGCTCACCACGCCGGGACAGGAACACTGAAGCTTTCTTT

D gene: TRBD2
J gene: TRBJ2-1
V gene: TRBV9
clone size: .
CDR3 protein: CASSVSSGGTISYNEQFF
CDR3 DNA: TGTGCCAGCAGCGTAAGTAGCGGGGGTACAATCTCCTACAATGAGCAGTTCTTC

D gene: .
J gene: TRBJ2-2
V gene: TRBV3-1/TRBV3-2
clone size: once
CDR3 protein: CASSPPGASVTGELFF
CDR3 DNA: TGTGCCAGCAGCCCTCCAGGGGCGAGTGTCACCGGGGAGCTGTTTTTT

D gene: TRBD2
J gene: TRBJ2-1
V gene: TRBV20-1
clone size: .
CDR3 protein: CSASLLAGVIGNEQFF
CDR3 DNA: TGCAGTGCTAGTCTACTAGCGGGAGTAATAGGCAATGAGCAGTTCTTC

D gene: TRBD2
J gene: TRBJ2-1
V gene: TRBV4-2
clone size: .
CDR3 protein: CASSQAGGLYNEQFF
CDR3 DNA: TGTGCCAGCAGCCAAGCGGGGGGGCTTTACAATGAGCAGTTCTTC

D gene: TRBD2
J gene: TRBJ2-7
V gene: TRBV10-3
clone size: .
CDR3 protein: CAISRRLAGGPAQQYF
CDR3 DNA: TGTGCCATCAGCCGACGCCTAGCGGGAGGGCCGGCACAGCAGTACTTC

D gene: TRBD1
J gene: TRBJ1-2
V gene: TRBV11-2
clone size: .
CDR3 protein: CASWGTGGGYTF
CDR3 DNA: TGTGCCAGCTGGGGGACAGGGGGCGGCTACACCTTC

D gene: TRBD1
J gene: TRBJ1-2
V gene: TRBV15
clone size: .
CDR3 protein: CATSRGGQLNYGYTF
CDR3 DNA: TGTGCCACCAGCAGAGGGGGACAGCTTAACTATGGCTACACCTTC

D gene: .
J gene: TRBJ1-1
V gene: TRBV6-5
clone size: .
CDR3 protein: CASTLQGWGGAFF
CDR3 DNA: TGTGCCAGCACCCTGCAGGGTTGGGGGGGAGCTTTCTTT

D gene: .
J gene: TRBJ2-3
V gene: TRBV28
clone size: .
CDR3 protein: CASSFAGTTDTQYF
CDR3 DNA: TGTGCCAGCAGTTTTGCCGGGACAACAGATACGCAGTATTTT

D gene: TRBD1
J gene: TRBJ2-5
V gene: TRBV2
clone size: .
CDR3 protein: CASSGRQGIQETQYF
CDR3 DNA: TGTGCCAGCAGTGGACGACAGGGGATACAAGAGACCCAGTACTTC

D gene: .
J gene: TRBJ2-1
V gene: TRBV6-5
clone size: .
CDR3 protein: CASSYGGGPNNEQFF
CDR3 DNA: TGTGCCAGCAGTTACGGGGGGGGGCCTAACAATGAGCAGTTCTTC

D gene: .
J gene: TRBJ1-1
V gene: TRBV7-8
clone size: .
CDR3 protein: CASSLNGVLWGAFF
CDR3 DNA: TGTGCCAGCAGCTTAAACGGGGTCCTATGGGGAGCTTTCTTT

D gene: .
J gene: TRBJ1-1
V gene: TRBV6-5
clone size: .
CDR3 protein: CASSNLRGGTEAFF
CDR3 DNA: TGTGCCAGCAGTAACCTGCGAGGGGGCACTGAAGCTTTCTTT

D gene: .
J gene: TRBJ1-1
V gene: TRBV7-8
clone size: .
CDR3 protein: CASSLTENTEAFF
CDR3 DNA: TGTGCCAGCAGCTTAACAGAGAACACTGAAGCTTTCTTT

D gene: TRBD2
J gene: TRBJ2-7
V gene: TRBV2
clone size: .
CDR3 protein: CASSEKASGRGEQYF
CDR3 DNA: TGTGCCAGCAGTGAAAAGGCTAGCGGGAGAGGCGAGCAGTACTTC